This T cell receptor (beta chain) was recorded in a study of cytomegalovirus exposure and HLA in healthy donors. It was with 60 Vbeta and 13 Jbeta primers that the PCR ran. Generated by immunoSEQ multiplex PCR, the TCRdb table keeps only in-frame clones and is missing some. The table lists about 43,000 clones, roughly 64% of them singletons, with more than 10% in the top ten. CDR1 and CDR2 from the germline V gene are SGHTA and FQGTGA. V gave up 0 bases and J gave up 7 bases; unmatched junction bases: 9. The CDR3 runs to 15 residues. A word on this clone: Antigen specificity is unknown.

Study results and limitations: With later analysis, a missense DCLRE1C variant became linked to TCR beta V- and J-gene trimming.

This sequence joins TRBV7-3 and TRBJ2-7; 7 bases align to TRBD2. The sample taken for sequencing was PBMCs. This clonotype was sampled from a man between 60 and 75 years old in good health and CMV-seropositive. The CDR3 loop reads CASSLTGAGAREQYF. The DNA for the CDR3 is TGTGCCAGCAGCTTAACAGGCGCGGGAGCTCGGGAGCAGTACTTC. The variable domain in full, with the rest retrieved from reference TRBV7-3 and TRBJ2-7, is GAGVSQTPSNKVTEKGKYVELRCDPISGHTALYWYRQSLGQGPEFLIYFQGTGAADDSGLPNDRFFAVRPEGSVSTLKIQRTERGDSAVYLCASSLTGAGAREQYFGPGTRLTVT.